The 20 T cell receptor beta chains below come from one sample, sequenced in a study of tumor-infiltrating lymphocytes in primary liver carcinoma (dated by TCRdb to about 2017). Total RNA and DNA were co-extracted from around 18-30 mg of bulk tissue with the AllPrep DNA/RNA mini kit, without cell sorting. Sequenced on an Illumina HiSeq 2500. TCRbeta-specific cDNA was reverse-transcribed from 500 ng total RNA using a constant-region primer and ProtoScript II reverse transcriptase. The TCRbeta libraries were prepared through three rounds of nested multiplex PCR following a slightly modified ARM-PCR procedure. Each of the first two PCR rounds ran for around 10 cycles using multiplex TRBV1-TRBV30 forward primers together with a Cbeta reverse primer. TCRdb trimmed public reads at Q25 via fastp, called clones via MiXCR and kept in-frame beta chains. Identical CDR3 protein sequences are pooled into one entry, listed with their most common genes and DNA. The sample profile shows roughly 200,000 distinct CDR3 sequences; around four fifths of them were found once. Around 18% of the sample goes to the ten largest clones.

The sequenced material came from tumor tissue from primary liver carcinoma. The receptor source for this set is a man aged 40-49 years with primary liver carcinoma and hepatitis B virus infection.

A remark on this clonotype: The junction and the germline gene differ at one end; a read error may be behind it. V is TRBV7-9 and J is TRBJ2-7, with 13 bases identical to TRBD2. The CDR3 runs to 18 residues. The V gene's germline CDR1 is SEHNR and CDR2 FQNEAQ (reference sequence). CDR3 sequence (DNA): TGTGCCAGTAGCCCTCTTCTGACTAGCGGGAGGACGGCCTATGAGCAATACTTC. It translates to CASSPLLTSGRTAYEQYF.

Worth noting for this clonotype: The junction does not match germline at one end; this may be a read error. V is TRBV12-3 or TRBV12-4 and J is TRBJ1-2, with 7 bases that match TRBD1. CDR3 size: 14 residues. The CDR3 sequence: CASSLQGGNYVYTF. CDR3 sequence (DNA): TGTGCCAGCAGTTTACAGGGGGGAAACTATGTCTACACCTTC.

Concerning this clonotype itself: At one boundary the junction diverges from the germline segment, which might be a read error. The V gene is TRBV11-2, the J gene TRBJ2-1; D remains unclear. The CDR3 runs to 15 residues. Per the germline V gene, CDR1 is SGHAT and CDR2 is FQNNGV. The DNA of the CDR3 is TGTGCCAGCAGCTTAGATCTGGGAATCTACAATGAGCAATTCTTC. It codes for CASSLDLGIYNEQFF.

The rearrangement joins TRBV2 to TRBJ2-7; D may be TRBD2 (6 bases). Trimming removed 3 bases at V and 4 bases at J, with 10 bases between. The CDR3 contains 13 residues. The germline V gene has CDR1 SNHLY and CDR2 FYNNEI. Here the CDR3 reads CASSDGGMYEQYF. CDR3 coding DNA: TGTGCCAGCAGTGATGGGGGGATGTACGAGCAGTACTTC. The variable domain in full, completed from reference TRBV2 and TRBJ2-7, reads EPEVTQTPSHQVTQMGQEVILRCVPISNHLYFYWYRQILGQKVEFLVSFYNNEISEKSEIFDDQFSVERPDGSNFTLKIRSTKLEDSAMYFCASSDGGMYEQYFGPGTRLTVT.

With regard to this clonotype: The junction does not match germline at one end; this may be a read error. The V call is TRBV6-5, the J call TRBJ2-2, with D tentatively TRBD1 or TRBD2 (5 bases each). CDR1 is MNHEY, CDR2 SVGAGI, per germline. The CDR3 runs 14 residues. The CDR3 loop reads CASSYPGNTGEPFF. The DNA for the CDR3 is TGTGCCAGCAGTTACCCAGGGAACACCGGGGAGCCGTTTTTT.

This rearrangement joins TRBV6-1 to TRBJ2-1; 9 nucleotides align to TRBD2. Germline CDR1 and CDR2: MNHNS and SASEGT. With V trimmed by 5 bases and J by 6 bases, 11 bases remained unmatched. The CDR3 is made up of 16 amino acids. The CDR3 DNA follows: TGTGCCAGCAGTACCCAGGGGCCAGCGGGAGGCAATGAGCAGTTCTTC. Protein sequence: CASSTQGPAGGNEQFF.

Remarks on this clonotype: One end of the junction varies from germline; a read error may be responsible. The V and J genes are TRBV5-1 and TRBJ2-4, with TRBD2 matching 8 bases. The J call may be faulty, since TRBJ2-1 better matches the DNA end. The CDR3 consists of 13 residues. Germline V gene sequence: CDR1 SGHRS, CDR2 YFSETQ. For the CDR3, the DNA is TGCGTCAGCAGCTCGACGGGACTAGATGAGCAGTTCTTC. Protein: CVSSSTGLDEQFF.

On this clonotype itself: The junction departs from germline at one end; a sequencing error may be responsible. The V and J genes are TRBV12-3 or TRBV12-4 and TRBJ1-2; D is possibly TRBD1 (6 bases). The CDR3 totals 12 residues. The CDR3 loop reads CAIGQWVDGYTF. The CDR3 DNA sequence: TGCGCTATCGGACAGTGGGTCGATGGCTACACCTTC.

This clonotype was recorded a few times. The J gene is TRBJ2-6, the V gene TRBV6-1; perhaps TRBD2 as D (6 bases). V gave up 6 bases and J gave up 0 bases, with 21 bases separating them. The CDR3 length is 19 residues. In germline, CDR1 is MNHNS, CDR2 SASEGT. CDR3 in amino acids: CASRAFQGRDCSGANVLTF. The DNA for the CDR3 is TGTGCCAGCAGGGCCTTTCAGGGCAGGGACTGCTCTGGGGCCAACGTCCTGACTTTC.

As to this clonotype: One junction end does not reproduce the germline sequence, and a read error may be involved. The J gene is TRBJ2-2, the V gene TRBV11-2; TRBD2 is a possible D gene (5 bases). The CDR3 spans 13 residues. Germline lookup yields CDR1 SGHAT and CDR2 FQNNGV. CDR3 amino acids: CASSQGEAGEPFF. Written as DNA, the CDR3 is TGTGCCAGCAGCCAAGGCGAGGCCGGGGAGCCGTTTTTT.

The gene calls are TRBV6-5 and TRBJ2-7, with a weak D call TRBD1 (5 bases). The CDR3 runs to 13 residues. The V end lost 9 bases, the J end lost 5 bases, and 17 bases lay between the germline ends. CDR1 is MNHEY, CDR2 SVGAGI, per germline. CDR3 coding DNA: TGTGCCAGGGAGAAAGGGGTGTTGAACGAGCAGTACTTC. This codes for CAREKGVLNEQYF.

This rearrangement joins TRBV29-1 to TRBJ2-3; 8 positions match TRBD2. V gave up 7 bases and J gave up 10 bases; unmatched junction bases: 19. From germline, CDR1 is SQVTM and CDR2 ANQGSEA. This CDR3 spans 15 amino acids. CDR3 amino acids: CSDSGRSGSGRAQYF. The CDR3 region has the DNA TGCAGCGATTCAGGGAGAAGCGGGAGCGGTAGAGCGCAGTATTTT.

This clonotype was found once. No conserved phenylalanine or tryptophan is present at the end of the CDR3, so a read error is the likely explanation. V and J are TRBV10-3 and TRBJ2-1, with D perhaps matching TRBD1 or TRBD2 (5 bases each). This CDR3 is built from 12 residues. Germline assignment: CDR1 ENHRY and CDR2 SYGVKD. The CDR3 sequence: CATEGDHNEQFI. The CDR3 DNA reads as TGTGCTACCGAAGGGGACCACAATGAGCAGTTCATT.

In this sample, this clonotype turned up once. The junction does not match germline at one end; this may be a read error. The chain couples TRBV4-3 to TRBJ1-6; D possibly corresponds to TRBD1 (6 bases). The CDR3 is made up of 16 amino acids. Germline V gene lookup returns CDR1 LGHNA and CDR2 YSLEER. The CDR3 region has the DNA TGCGCAAGCAGCTCCTGGGACAAGGGAAGGAATTCACTCCTCCACTTC. Residues: CASSSWDKGRNSLLHF.

With regard to this clonotype: A much larger clone differs from this one at a single base, so this may be a read error. The CDR3 region has the DNA TGTGTCAGCAACAAGGACAGACTAGAAAAACTGTTTTTT. Encoded protein: CVSNKDRLEKLFF. V and J are TRBV2 and TRBJ1-4, with D tentatively TRBD1 (6 bases). Germline-derived CDR1 and CDR2 are SNHLY and FYNNEI. The CDR3 loop spans 13 amino acids.

Details on this clonotype: Just one base apart from a much larger clone, this may be a read error. The V call is TRBV5-1, the J call TRBJ2-3; no reliable D call. Germline V lookup: CDR1 SGHRS, CDR2 YFSETQ. Between the trimmed V and J ends, which lost 2 bases and 5 bases, there was a span of 9 bases. The CDR3 is made up of 13 amino acids. The CDR3 region has the DNA TGCGCCAGCAGCTTAGGAGTAGGAGATACGCAGTATTTT. It specifies CASSLGVGDTQYF.

With regard to this clonotype: Mismatch with germline at one junction end may stem from a read error. The rearrangement uses TRBV12-3 or TRBV12-4 and TRBJ2-2; D is undetermined. This CDR3 is 11 amino acids long. The CDR3 protein is CTSSSRRELFF. The DNA of the CDR3 is TGTACCAGCAGTTCCCGTAGGGAGCTGTTTTTT.

A note on this clonotype: Because it lacks the conserved phenylalanine or tryptophan at the end, this CDR3 is likely a read error. The CDR3 DNA reads TGTACCAGCAGGGCGGACTATAACACAGATACGCAGTATTAT. Translated, it gives CTSRADYNTDTQYY. V and J are TRBV5-4 and TRBJ2-3; D may be TRBD2 (6 bases). The germline V gene has CDR1 SGHNT and CDR2 YYREEE (reference sequence). The CDR3 sequence is 14 residues long.

For this clonotype: This likely comes from a read error, as the CDR3 has no conserved phenylalanine or tryptophan at its end. V usage is TRBV5-1 and J usage is TRBJ1-6, with 7 positions matching TRBD1. Looked up from germline, CDR1 is SGHRS and CDR2 is YFSETQ. There are 16 residues in the CDR3. DNA of the CDR3: TGCGCAAGCAGCGACAGCCTGACAGGGCATAATTCACACCTCCACTTA. Residues: CASSDSLTGHNSHLHL.

With respect to this clonotype: An end of the junction differs from the germline gene, which may be a read error. This chain links TRBV6-1 with TRBJ1-5; D ambiguous. The CDR3 consists of 12 residues. CDR1 MNHNS and CDR2 SASEGT come from the germline V gene. CDR3 bases: TGTACCAGCAGGTTCAGCAATCAGCCCAAGCATTTT. This gives the protein CTSRFSNQPKHF.